Listed below are T cell receptor beta chains from one sample, sequenced in a study of blood T cell repertoires in COVID-19. Using immunoSEQ multiplex PCR, the repertoire was profiled, and TCRdb retains in-frame clones only, with some absent. In the table there are 320,000 or so clones, around 90% of which are singletons. Sequencing was done on a sample of PBMCs or T cells enriched from blood (not recorded which). Receptor source: a man in his sixties who had recovered from COVID-19. The CDR3 runs from the conserved cysteine through the conserved F or W. The D gene is left open where the match is weak. For some rows the clone size is stated as once, few or many, or as a class when expanded; others skip it.

-,TRBV15,TRBD2,TRBJ2-7,CATSSGRVREQYF,TGTGCCACCAGCTCCGGGAGGGTACGGGAGCAGTACTTC
-,TRBV3-1/TRBV3-2,TRBD1,TRBJ1-4,CASSQAGQGEKLFF,TGTGCCAGCAGCCAAGCCGGACAGGGGGAAAAACTGTTTTTT
-,TRBV7-3,-,TRBJ1-1,CASSPQGSDTEAFF,TGTGCCAGCAGCCCGCAGGGTTCGGACACTGAAGCTTTCTTT
-,TRBV18,-,TRBJ1-3,CASSPPKGLSGNTIYF,TGTGCCAGCTCCCCTCCTAAGGGACTCTCTGGAAACACCATATATTTT
-,TRBV7-2,TRBD2,TRBJ2-7,CASSFRGTSGRSGYEQYF,TGTGCCAGCAGCTTCAGAGGGACTAGCGGGAGGTCAGGCTACGAGCAGTACTTC
-,TRBV7-2,-,TRBJ2-2,CASSLVSTGELFF,TGTGCCAGCAGCTTAGTCTCGACCGGGGAGCTGTTTTTT
-,TRBV10-1,-,TRBJ1-2,CASSAGTSYGYTF,TGCGCCAGCAGTGCGGGAACTAGCTATGGCTACACCTTC
-,TRBV24-1,-,TRBJ2-3,CADPGVDTQYF,TGTGCCGACCCAGGGGTCGACACGCAGTATTTT
-,TRBV19,TRBD2,TRBJ2-1,CASSRGGTSGDNEQFF,TGTGCCAGTAGTAGGGGTGGGACTAGCGGGGACAATGAGCAGTTCTTC
-,TRBV6-1,-,TRBJ1-2,CASSEAKTGTFGYTF,TGTGCCAGCAGTGAAGCGAAGACAGGAACGTTTGGCTACACCTTC
-,TRBV7-3,-,TRBJ1-1,CASSLGHMNTEAFF,TGTGCCAGCAGCTTAGGACACATGAACACTGAAGCTTTCTTT
-,TRBV7-3,-,TRBJ2-5,CASSSQGGETQYF,TGTGCCAGCAGCTCACAGGGTGGAGAGACCCAGTACTTC
-,TRBV11-3,TRBD1,TRBJ2-7,CASSPQGALYEQYF,TGTGCCAGCAGCCCACAGGGGGCCCTCTACGAGCAGTACTTC
-,TRBV5-6,-,TRBJ2-5,CASSYGGRKETQYF,TGTGCCAGCAGCTATGGAGGCAGGAAGGAGACCCAGTACTTC
-,TRBV30,TRBD2,TRBJ2-2,CAWTRWGLAVPNTGELFF,TGTGCCTGGACCCGATGGGGACTAGCGGTTCCGAACACCGGGGAGCTGTTTTTT
-,TRBV19,-,TRBJ1-2,CASRQQSYYGYTF,TGTGCCAGTAGACAACAGTCGTACTATGGCTACACCTTC
once,TRBV25-1,TRBD2,TRBJ2-3,CASRVSGRGDTQYF,TGTGCCAGCAGAGTTAGCGGGAGGGGCGATACGCAGTATTTT
-,TRBV2,-,TRBJ2-3,CASSRTGDTQYF,TGTGCCAGCAGCAGGACGGGGGATACGCAGTATTTT
-,TRBV24-1,-,TRBJ2-1,CATQLGGDQSVF,TGTGCCACCCAGCTAGGAGGCGACCAATCGGTCTTC
once,TRBV19,-,TRBJ1-3,CASSIDRSGNTIYF,TGTGCCAGTAGTATAGATCGTTCCGGAAACACCATATATTTT
once,TRBV2,TRBD2,TRBJ2-5,CASSQNSGREETQYF,TGTGCCAGCAGTCAAAATAGCGGGAGGGAAGAGACCCAGTACTTC
-,TRBV6-5,TRBD1,TRBJ1-6,CASSPGQGSSPLHF,TGTGCCAGCAGCCCGGGACAGGGGAGTTCACCCCTCCACTTT
-,TRBV5-1,TRBD1,TRBJ1-2,CASSPGQGDYGYTF,TGCGCCAGCAGCCCAGGACAGGGAGACTATGGCTACACCTTC
-,TRBV10-3,TRBD2,TRBJ2-1,CAISVSGLADNEQFF,TGTGCCATCAGTGTATCTGGACTAGCGGACAATGAGCAGTTCTTC
-,TRBV28,TRBD1,TRBJ1-1,CSVQGSTEAFF,TGTTCTGTACAGGGGAGCACTGAAGCTTTCTTT
-,TRBV3-1/TRBV3-2,-,TRBJ2-1,CASSREGLVIYNEQFF,TGTGCCAGCAGCCGAGAGGGACTCGTGATCTACAATGAGCAGTTCTTC
-,TRBV28,TRBD2,TRBJ2-1,CASRSGLAYNEQFF,TGTGCCAGCAGATCGGGACTAGCCTACAATGAGCAGTTCTTC
-,TRBV2,TRBD1,TRBJ2-7,CASRILGTGVDEQYF,TGTGCCAGCAGGATCTTGGGGACAGGGGTGGACGAGCAGTACTTC
-,TRBV28,-,TRBJ1-2,CASLSPGLAYGYTF,TGTGCTAGCCTATCGCCAGGGCTCGCCTATGGCTACACCTTC
-,TRBV6-5,TRBD2,TRBJ2-1,CASSRTSGVLNEQFF,TGTGCCAGCAGCCGGACTAGCGGCGTCCTGAATGAGCAGTTCTTC
-,TRBV28,-,TRBJ1-4,CASSFRGGIGLFF,TGTGCCAGCAGTTTTAGGGGGGGCATTGGACTGTTTTTT
-,TRBV4-2,TRBD2,TRBJ2-1,CASSQVVAGGTVEQFF,TGTGCCAGCAGCCAAGTAGTAGCGGGAGGGACCGTTGAGCAGTTCTTC
-,TRBV30,-,TRBJ1-2,CAWSYSNYGYTF,TGTGCCTGGAGTTACAGTAACTATGGCTACACCTTC
-,TRBV19,TRBD1,TRBJ2-3,CASKMDRGTDTQYF,TGTGCCAGCAAGATGGACAGGGGCACAGATACGCAGTATTTT
-,TRBV28,TRBD1,TRBJ2-7,CASSFPEPDRGRREQYF,TGTGCCAGCAGTTTCCCGGAGCCCGACAGGGGGCGTCGTGAGCAGTACTTC
-,TRBV6-4,-,TRBJ2-5,CASSHGHLVQETQYF,TGTGCCAGCAGTCACGGACACCTGGTTCAAGAGACCCAGTACTTC
-,TRBV9,-,TRBJ1-1,CASSVEGHLMNTEAFF,TGTGCCAGCAGCGTAGAAGGACACCTGATGAACACTGAAGCTTTCTTT
-,TRBV7-9,TRBD1,TRBJ1-1,CASSKPGQGRSTEAFF,TGTGCCAGCAGCAAACCGGGACAGGGACGAAGCACTGAAGCTTTCTTT
-,TRBV5-1,TRBD2,TRBJ2-7,CASSGTRAGGPGEQYF,TGCGCCAGCAGCGGAACGAGAGCGGGAGGGCCGGGCGAGCAGTACTTC
-,TRBV2,-,TRBJ2-5,CASSEAGETQYF,TGTGCCAGCAGTGAGGCGGGAGAGACCCAGTACTTC
-,TRBV18,TRBD1,TRBJ2-7,CASSSTGSSYEQYF,TGTGCCAGCTCGTCGACAGGGAGCTCCTACGAGCAGTACTTC
-,TRBV7-6,-,TRBJ2-7,CASSSYRPGNEQYF,TGTGCCAGCAGCTCATACCGGCCGGGAAACGAGCAGTACTTC
-,TRBV11-3,-,TRBJ2-3,CASSPGGLEPMADTQYF,TGTGCCAGCAGCCCCGGGGGTTTGGAGCCCATGGCCGATACGCAGTATTTT
-,TRBV7-8,TRBD1,TRBJ1-5,CASSLYADRSSNQPQHF,TGTGCCAGCAGCTTATATGCGGACAGGTCTAGCAATCAGCCCCAGCATTTT
-,TRBV28,-,TRBJ2-7,CASSLTSYEQYF,TGTGCCAGCAGTTTGACATCCTACGAGCAGTACTTC
-,TRBV7-6,TRBD2,TRBJ2-7,CASSLGTRGAYEQYF,TGTGCCAGCAGCCTGGGGACTAGAGGGGCCTACGAGCAGTACTTC
-,TRBV27,TRBD2,TRBJ2-7,CASSLMGLTYEQYF,TGTGCCAGCAGTTTAATGGGACTAACCTACGAGCAGTACTTC
once,TRBV7-2,TRBD2,TRBJ2-1,CASSLTSDSYNEQFF,TGTGCCAGCAGCCTGACTAGCGATAGCTACAATGAGCAGTTCTTC
once,TRBV4-1,-,TRBJ1-5,CASSQDGAKHQPQHF,TGCGCCAGCAGCCAAGATGGGGCCAAACATCAGCCCCAGCATTTT
once,TRBV4-3,-,TRBJ2-1,CASSQGAVSVGEQFF,TGCGCCAGCAGCCAAGGAGCGGTCTCGGTAGGGGAGCAGTTCTTC
-,TRBV2,TRBD2,TRBJ2-4,CASSNLAGVYKNIQYF,TGTGCCAGCAGCAACCTAGCGGGAGTGTACAAAAACATTCAGTACTTC
-,TRBV24-1,-,TRBJ2-7,CATSDPHRDKPYEQYF,TGTGCCACCAGTGATCCTCATAGGGACAAGCCCTACGAGCAGTACTTC
once,TRBV28,-,TRBJ1-2,CASSTKPTSTYGYTF,TGTGCCAGCAGTACGAAACCCACCTCTACCTATGGCTACACCTTC
-,TRBV3-1/TRBV3-2,-,TRBJ2-5,CASSQVSGKGTQYF,TGTGCCAGCAGCCAAGTTTCCGGGAAGGGGACCCAGTACTTC
-,TRBV5-6,TRBD2,TRBJ2-2,CASSFRTSVTGELFF,TGTGCCAGCAGCTTTCGGACTAGCGTCACCGGGGAGCTGTTTTTT